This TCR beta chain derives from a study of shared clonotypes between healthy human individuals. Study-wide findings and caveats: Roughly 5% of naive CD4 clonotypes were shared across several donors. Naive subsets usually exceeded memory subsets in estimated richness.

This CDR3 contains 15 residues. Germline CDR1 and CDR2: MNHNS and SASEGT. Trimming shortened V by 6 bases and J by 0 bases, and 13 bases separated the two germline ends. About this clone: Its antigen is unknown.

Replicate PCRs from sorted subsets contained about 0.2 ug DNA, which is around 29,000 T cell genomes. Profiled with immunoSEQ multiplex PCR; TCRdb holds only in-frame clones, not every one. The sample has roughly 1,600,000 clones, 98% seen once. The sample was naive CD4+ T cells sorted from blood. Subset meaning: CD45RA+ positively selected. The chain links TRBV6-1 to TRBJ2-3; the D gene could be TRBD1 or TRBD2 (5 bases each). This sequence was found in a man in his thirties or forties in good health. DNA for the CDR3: TGTGCCAGCAGCGAGGGACCGTTGAGCACAGATACGCAGTATTTT. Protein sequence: CASSEGPLSTDTQYF.